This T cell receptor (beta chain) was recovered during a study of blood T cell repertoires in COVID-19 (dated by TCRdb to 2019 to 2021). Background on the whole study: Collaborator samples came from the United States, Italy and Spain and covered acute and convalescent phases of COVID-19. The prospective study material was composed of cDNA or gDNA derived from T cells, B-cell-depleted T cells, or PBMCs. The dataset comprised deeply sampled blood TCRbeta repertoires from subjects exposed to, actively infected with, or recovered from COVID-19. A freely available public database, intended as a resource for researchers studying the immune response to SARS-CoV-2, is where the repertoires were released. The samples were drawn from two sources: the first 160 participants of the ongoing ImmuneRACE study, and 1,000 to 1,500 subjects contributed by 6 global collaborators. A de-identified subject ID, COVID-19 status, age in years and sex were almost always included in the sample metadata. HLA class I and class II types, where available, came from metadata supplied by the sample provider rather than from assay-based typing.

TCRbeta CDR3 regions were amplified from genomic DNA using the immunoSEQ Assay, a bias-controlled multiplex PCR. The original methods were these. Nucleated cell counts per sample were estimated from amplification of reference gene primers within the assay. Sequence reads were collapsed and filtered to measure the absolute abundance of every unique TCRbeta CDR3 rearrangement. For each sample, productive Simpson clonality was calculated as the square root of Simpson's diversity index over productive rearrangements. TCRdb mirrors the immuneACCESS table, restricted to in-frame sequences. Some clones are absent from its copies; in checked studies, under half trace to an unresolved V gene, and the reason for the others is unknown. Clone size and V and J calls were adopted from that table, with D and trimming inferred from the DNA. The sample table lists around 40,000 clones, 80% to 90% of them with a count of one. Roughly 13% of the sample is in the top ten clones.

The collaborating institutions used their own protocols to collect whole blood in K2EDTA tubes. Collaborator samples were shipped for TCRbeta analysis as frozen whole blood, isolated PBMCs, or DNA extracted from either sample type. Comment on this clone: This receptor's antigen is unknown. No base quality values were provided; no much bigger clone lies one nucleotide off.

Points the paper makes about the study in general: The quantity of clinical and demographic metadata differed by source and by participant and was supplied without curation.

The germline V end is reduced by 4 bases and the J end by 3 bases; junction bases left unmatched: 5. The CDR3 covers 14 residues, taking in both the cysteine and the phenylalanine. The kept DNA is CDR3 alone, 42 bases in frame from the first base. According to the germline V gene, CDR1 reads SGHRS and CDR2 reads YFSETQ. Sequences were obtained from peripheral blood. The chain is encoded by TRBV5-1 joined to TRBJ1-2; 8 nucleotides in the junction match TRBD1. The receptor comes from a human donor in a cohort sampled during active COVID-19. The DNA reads TGCGCCAGCAGCACCCAGGGGGCCGACTATGGCTACACCTTC. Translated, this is CASSTQGADYGYTF.